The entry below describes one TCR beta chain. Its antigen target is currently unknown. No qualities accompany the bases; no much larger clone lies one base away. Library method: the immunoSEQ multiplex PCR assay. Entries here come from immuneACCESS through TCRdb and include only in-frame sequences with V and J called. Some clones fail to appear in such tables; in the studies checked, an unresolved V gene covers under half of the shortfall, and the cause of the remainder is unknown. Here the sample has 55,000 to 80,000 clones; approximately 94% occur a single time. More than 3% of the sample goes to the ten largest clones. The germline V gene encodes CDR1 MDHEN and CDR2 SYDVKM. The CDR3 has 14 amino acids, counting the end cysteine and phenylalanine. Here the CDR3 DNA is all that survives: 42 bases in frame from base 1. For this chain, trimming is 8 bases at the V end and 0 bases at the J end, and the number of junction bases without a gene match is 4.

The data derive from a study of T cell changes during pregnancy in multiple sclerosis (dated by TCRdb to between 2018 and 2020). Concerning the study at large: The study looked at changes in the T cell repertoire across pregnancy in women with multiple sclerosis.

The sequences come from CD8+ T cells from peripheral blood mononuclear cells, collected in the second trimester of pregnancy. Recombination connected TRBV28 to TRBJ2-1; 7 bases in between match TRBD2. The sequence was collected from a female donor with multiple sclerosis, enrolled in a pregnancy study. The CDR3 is CASGGGSSYNEQFF. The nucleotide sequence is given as TGTGCCAGCGGCGGCGGGAGCTCCTACAATGAGCAGTTCTTC.